In this sample, the clone carrying this TCR beta chain turned up once. The germline gives CDR1 MGHRA, CDR2 YSYEKL. V dropped 0 bases and J dropped 2 bases, with 8 bases sitting between them. This CDR3 spans 15 amino acids. Only in-frame clones appear in the TCRdb table, and some are missing; sequencing was by immunoSEQ multiplex PCR. The sample shows 100,000 to 150,000 clones, approximately 89% of them seen only once. The data were obtained in a study of control samples from healthy donors and cancer patients. The sequencing sample was made of blood. The clonotype was recovered from a young man in good health. The chain employs TRBV4-1 and TRBJ1-5; weak D call: TRBD1 (5 bases). This CDR3 reads CASSQDRAGNQPQHF. The CDR3 coding sequence is TGCGCCAGCAGCCAAGACAGGGCGGGCAATCAGCCCCAGCATTTT.